The rows below give T cell receptor beta chains drawn from one sample of a study of human T cells and chemical hapten exposure. TCRdb reanalysed the RACE reads using MiXCR and keeps one entry per CDR3 protein. Among about 120,000 distinct CDR3 sequences, 12% were seen once, and the ten largest hold 1.4%. The material was whole blood, obtained in connection with sensitization to the hapten diphenylcyclopropenone (DPC). Receptor source: a woman aged 45-60 years with alopecia areata. Some clones in this sample may be carry-over from other donors' samples. The CDR3 runs from the conserved cysteine through the conserved F or W. The D gene is left open where the match is weak. Some rows have no size entry. The others give once, few or many, or a class for an expanded clone.

j_call	d_call	v_call	clone_size	cdr3_nt	cdr3_aa
TRBJ1-1	NA	TRBV12-3/TRBV12-4	many	TGTGCCAGCCATCGGCAGAAGAACACTGAAGCTTTCTTT	CASHRQKNTEAFF
TRBJ1-1	NA	TRBV20-1	many	TGCAGTGCTATCCCGAGCTGGACAGAGACTGAAGCTTTCTTT	CSAIPSWTETEAFF
TRBJ1-1	NA	TRBV4-1	NA	TGCGCCAGCAGCCAATACCGGGGCACTGAAGCTTTCTTT	CASSQYRGTEAFF
TRBJ1-1	NA	TRBV20-1	many	TGCAGTGCTAGAGGAGACCCCAATTCTGAAGCTTTCTTT	CSARGDPNSEAFF
TRBJ2-7	TRBD2	TRBV6-6	NA	TGTGCCAGCAGTTTCGAGACTAGCGGGAGCTACGAGCAGTACTTC	CASSFETSGSYEQYF
TRBJ2-3	TRBD1	TRBV7-2	many	TGTGCCAGCAGCCCACGACAGGGGAACACAGATACGCAGTATTTT	CASSPRQGNTDTQYF
TRBJ2-2	TRBD1	TRBV6-2/TRBV6-3	NA	TGTGCCAGTCGAGGACAGGGCACCGGGGAGCTGTTTTTT	CASRGQGTGELFF
TRBJ2-3	NA	TRBV9	few	TGTGCCAGCAGCGCTACAGGGCAGGCAGATACGCAGTATTTT	CASSATGQADTQYF
TRBJ2-7	NA	TRBV11-2	NA	TGTGCCAGCAGCTTAGTAGTTTTCGAGCAGTACTTC	CASSLVVFEQYF
TRBJ2-7	NA	TRBV20-1	NA	TGCAGTGCTAGTACGGTCAACAGCCCCTACGAGCAGTACTTC	CSASTVNSPYEQYF
TRBJ2-5	NA	TRBV14	many	TGTGCCAGCAGCCCTAGCCCCAACGGCGGAGAGACCCAGTACTTC	CASSPSPNGGETQYF
TRBJ1-2	NA	TRBV7-8	NA	TGTGCCAGCAGCTTAGAACAGACCAACTATGGCTACACCTTC	CASSLEQTNYGYTF
TRBJ2-3	TRBD1	TRBV10-3	few	TGTGCCATCAGTGAGTCACAGGGGGTAGCAGATACGCAGTATTTT	CAISESQGVADTQYF
TRBJ2-4	NA	TRBV6-1	NA	TGTGCCAGCAATCCTCCGACAAACATTCAGTACTTC	CASNPPTNIQYF
TRBJ2-2	NA	TRBV18	NA	TGTGCCAGCACACCAGGAGCGGGCGAATTACTTCGCGGGGAGCTGTTTTTT	CASTPGAGELLRGELFF
TRBJ1-5	TRBD1	TRBV24-1	few	TGTGCCACCAGTGATCCCGGGACAGGGAAGAATCAGCCCCAGCATTTT	CATSDPGTGKNQPQHF
TRBJ1-1	TRBD1	TRBV11-2	many	TGTGCCAGCAGCTTAACGTACGGACAGGGCCCTGAAGCTTTCTTT	CASSLTYGQGPEAFF
TRBJ1-2	TRBD1	TRBV28	NA	TGTGCCAGCAGTCTGCCGGGACAGTCTTATGGCTACACCTTC	CASSLPGQSYGYTF
TRBJ2-7	NA	TRBV4-1	few	TGCGCCAGCAGCCCAAGGCCGACAGAGCGCGAGCAGTACTTC	CASSPRPTEREQYF
TRBJ2-7	NA	TRBV28	NA	TGTGCCAGCAGTCCTTACTACGAGCAGTACTTC	CASSPYYEQYF
TRBJ2-2	NA	TRBV7-6	few	TGTGCCAGCAGCATCGCCTCGACCACCGGGGAGCTGTTTTTT	CASSIASTTGELFF
TRBJ2-1	TRBD2	TRBV28	NA	TGTGCCAGCAGTTCCTCAAGCGGGAGCTCCTACAATGAGCAGTTCTTC	CASSSSSGSSYNEQFF
TRBJ2-7	NA	TRBV5-1	many	TGCGCCAGCAGCTTGACCCCAGCCCAAGACGAGCAGTACTTC	CASSLTPAQDEQYF
TRBJ2-2	NA	TRBV28	NA	TGTGCCACTCGGTCGACTGCTCGGAGGACCGGGGAGCTGTTTTTT	CATRSTARRTGELFF
TRBJ2-7	NA	TRBV4-1	NA	TGCGCCAGCAGCCAAGGGTCGGGACATCTCTACGAGCAGTACTTC	CASSQGSGHLYEQYF
TRBJ1-5	NA	TRBV20-1	many	TGCAGTGCTGCCTCCCCTCTGGATAGCAATCAGCCCCAGCATTTT	CSAASPLDSNQPQHF
TRBJ1-1	TRBD1	TRBV20-1	many	TGCAGTGCTCCCGACAGGGACCACGAAGCTTTCTTT	CSAPDRDHEAFF
TRBJ1-1	TRBD1	TRBV28	NA	TGTGCCAGCAGTTTTTTAGTAGGACAGGGCACTGAAGCTTTCTTT	CASSFLVGQGTEAFF
TRBJ1-5	NA	TRBV7-9	many	TGTGCCAGCAGCCTGGGGGATCGTCAGCCCCAGCATTTT	CASSLGDRQPQHF
TRBJ1-5	NA	TRBV28	NA	TGTGCCAGCAGTGATGACAATCAGCCCCAGCATTTT	CASSDDNQPQHF
TRBJ1-2	NA	TRBV7-2	many	TGTGCCAGCAGCTCCGGTCGGGGGGTCAGTGGCTACACCTTC	CASSSGRGVSGYTF
TRBJ1-1	NA	TRBV29-1	many	TGCAGCGTAGTCGAGGTGAACACTGAAGCTTTCTTT	CSVVEVNTEAFF
TRBJ1-5	NA	TRBV4-3	NA	TGCGCCAGCAGCCAAGGGACAGGCAATCAGCCCCAGCATTTT	CASSQGTGNQPQHF
TRBJ1-1	NA	TRBV28	few	TGTGCCAGCAGCTTGATCCACACTGAAGCTTTCTTT	CASSLIHTEAFF
TRBJ2-7	TRBD2	TRBV29-1	many	TGCAGCGTGGATGCAGGGACTAGCGGGGGATACGAGCAGTACTTC	CSVDAGTSGGYEQYF
TRBJ2-3	NA	TRBV5-1	NA	TGCGCCAGCAGCTTGGCCCATGTGGGCGGCCCGAGCACAGATACGCAGTATTTT	CASSLAHVGGPSTDTQYF
TRBJ2-6	NA	TRBV14	many	TGTGCCAGCAGACCGGCTGGGGCCAACGTCCTGACTTTC	CASRPAGANVLTF
TRBJ2-1	NA	TRBV28	many	TGTGCCAGCAGTTCCACACCCGGCTCCTACAATGAGCAGTTCTTC	CASSSTPGSYNEQFF
TRBJ2-5	NA	TRBV29-1	many	TGCAGCGTTGAAGACGGACTCCAAGAGACCCAGTACTTC	CSVEDGLQETQYF
TRBJ1-1	NA	TRBV7-2	many	TGTGCCAGCAGCTTAGCCCAGGGGACCACTGAAGCTTTCTTT	CASSLAQGTTEAFF
TRBJ1-1	NA	TRBV6-6	few	TGTGCCAGCAGTTACCCTCCCCGGCAGGGAAGAAGGAACACTGAAGCTTTCTTT	CASSYPPRQGRRNTEAFF
TRBJ1-2	TRBD1	TRBV20-1	few	TGCAGTGCTAGATCACTAACACAGGGGGCGGTCTATGGCTACACCTTC	CSARSLTQGAVYGYTF
TRBJ2-7	NA	TRBV20-1	NA	TGCAGTGTCCGGGGCAACTCCTACGAGCAGTACTTC	CSVRGNSYEQYF
TRBJ2-3	TRBD2	TRBV7-6	few	TGTGCCAGCAGCTTAGAACTAGCGGCGAGAGATACGCAGTATTTT	CASSLELAARDTQYF
TRBJ2-5	TRBD1	TRBV20-1	few	TGCAGTGCTAGACTGGGGACAGGGACCTTGGAGACCCAGTACTTC	CSARLGTGTLETQYF
TRBJ2-7	NA	TRBV11-1	many	TGTGCCAGCAGCTTAGCGATTATGGGTTCCTACGAGCAGTACTTC	CASSLAIMGSYEQYF
TRBJ1-1	NA	TRBV18	many	TGTGCCAGTCAACGGGTTGGAGCGAACACTGAAGCTTTCTTT	CASQRVGANTEAFF
TRBJ2-7	TRBD1	TRBV6-2/TRBV6-3	few	TGTGCCAGCAGGGGGACAGGGACCTCCTACGAGCAGTACTTC	CASRGTGTSYEQYF
TRBJ1-1	NA	TRBV28	NA	TGTGCCAGCAGTGCTACTGGGTCCTCCACTGAAGCTTTCTTT	CASSATGSSTEAFF